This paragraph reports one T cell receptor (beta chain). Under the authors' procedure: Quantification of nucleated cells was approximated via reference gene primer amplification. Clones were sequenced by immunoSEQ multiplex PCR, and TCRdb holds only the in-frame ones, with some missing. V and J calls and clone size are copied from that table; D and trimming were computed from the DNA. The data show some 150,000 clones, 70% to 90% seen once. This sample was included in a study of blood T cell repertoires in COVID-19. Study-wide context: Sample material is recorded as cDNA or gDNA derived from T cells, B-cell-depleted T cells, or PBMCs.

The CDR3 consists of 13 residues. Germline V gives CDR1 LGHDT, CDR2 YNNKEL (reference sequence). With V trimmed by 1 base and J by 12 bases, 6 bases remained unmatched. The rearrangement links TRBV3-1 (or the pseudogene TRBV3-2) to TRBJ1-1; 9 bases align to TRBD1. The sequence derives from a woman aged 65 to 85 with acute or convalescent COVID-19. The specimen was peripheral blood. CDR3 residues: CASSQGGGQGSFF. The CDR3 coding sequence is TGTGCCAGCAGCCAAGGGGGGGGACAGGGTTCTTTCTTT.